Listed below are T cell receptor beta chains from one sample, sequenced in a study of cytomegalovirus exposure and HLA in healthy donors. The assay was immunoSEQ multiplex PCR, and TCRdb's table has in-frame clones only and misses some. The repertoire holds 55,000 to 75,000 clones, with 70% to 80% as singletons. The specimen sequenced was PBMCs. The receptors were gathered from a girl aged 10-17 years in good health and CMV-seropositive. Each CDR3 is given with its conserved first and last residue. The D gene is left open where the match is weak. Only part of the rows carry a size: once, few, many, or a class if the clone is expanded.

V gene	clone size	D gene	J gene	CDR3 length	CDR3 protein	CDR3 DNA
TRBV9	once	TRBD2	TRBJ2-7	16	CASSPFLTSGNYEQYF	TGTGCCAGCAGCCCATTCTTGACTAGCGGCAACTACGAGCAGTACTTC
TRBV29-1	.	.	TRBJ2-6	18	CSVEDGGTFSSGANVLTF	TGCAGCGTTGAAGATGGAGGGACTTTTAGCTCTGGGGCCAACGTCCTGACTTTC
TRBV4-2	.	TRBD2	TRBJ2-3	17	CASSQDSQAGLTDTQYF	TGTGCCAGCAGCCAAGATTCGCAAGCGGGGCTCACAGATACGCAGTATTTT
TRBV29-1	.	TRBD1	TRBJ1-5	15	CSVAGTGDSNQPQHF	TGCAGCGTTGCTGGGACAGGTGATAGCAATCAGCCCCAGCATTTT
TRBV5-4	.	.	TRBJ2-1	13	CASSGGQTNEQFF	TGTGCCAGCAGCGGTGGACAGACGAATGAGCAGTTCTTC
TRBV4-1	.	TRBD1	TRBJ1-1	18	CASSQVGQGWITGTEAFF	TGCGCCAGCAGCCAAGTGGGACAGGGATGGATTACGGGCACTGAAGCTTTCTTT
TRBV28	.	TRBD2	TRBJ2-7	15	CASSSSGVVVYEQYF	TGTGCCAGCAGTTCCAGCGGGGTGGTTGTCTACGAGCAGTACTTC
TRBV28	.	.	TRBJ1-1	14	CASSGQSRNTEAFF	TGTGCCAGCAGTGGACAGAGCAGGAACACTGAAGCTTTCTTT
TRBV20-1	.	.	TRBJ1-3	11	CSARGGDTIYF	TGCAGTGCTAGAGGGGGAGACACCATATATTTT
TRBV14	.	.	TRBJ1-1	13	CASSQVWQGQAFF	TGTGCCAGCAGCCAAGTTTGGCAGGGCCAAGCTTTCTTT
TRBV28	.	.	TRBJ2-2	12	CARKEATGELFF	TGTGCCCGGAAGGAAGCGACCGGGGAGCTGTTTTTT
TRBV6-5	.	.	TRBJ1-1	12	CARGHMNTEAFF	TGTGCCAGAGGACACATGAACACTGAAGCTTTCTTT
TRBV6-4	.	TRBD1	TRBJ2-1	15	CASSDPQGDYNEQFF	TGTGCCAGCAGTGACCCGCAGGGGGACTACAATGAGCAGTTCTTC
TRBV4-3	.	.	TRBJ1-4	15	CASSQVGTSGEKLFF	TGCGCCAGCAGCCAAGTAGGGACTAGCGGTGAAAAACTGTTTTTT
TRBV30	.	.	TRBJ1-4	13	CAWTPTPSEKLFF	TGTGCCTGGACCCCTACCCCAAGCGAAAAACTGTTTTTT
TRBV21-1	.	.	TRBJ2-1	15	CASSREGTANNEQFF	TGTGCCAGCAGCAGAGAGGGGACAGCGAACAATGAGCAGTTCTTC
TRBV29-1	.	TRBD1	TRBJ1-1	11	CSVGTVAEAFF	TGCAGCGTGGGGACAGTTGCTGAAGCTTTCTTT
TRBV5-6	few	.	TRBJ2-1	14	CASSYVQGNNEQFF	TGTGCCAGCAGCTACGTACAGGGCAACAATGAGCAGTTCTTC
TRBV7-2	.	TRBD1	TRBJ1-1	15	CASSLGQGKNTEAFF	TGTGCCAGCAGCTTAGGACAGGGCAAGAACACTGAAGCTTTCTTT
TRBV7-8	.	TRBD2	TRBJ2-5	14	CASSERTSGVTQYF	TGTGCCAGCAGCGAACGGACTAGCGGGGTGACCCAGTACTTC
TRBV15	.	TRBD1	TRBJ2-2	14	CATSGTANTGELFF	TGTGCCACCAGCGGGACAGCGAACACCGGGGAGCTGTTTTTT
TRBV7-7	.	TRBD2	TRBJ2-5	13	CASASGEQETQYF	TGTGCTAGCGCTAGCGGGGAACAAGAGACCCAGTACTTC
TRBV7-8	.	TRBD1	TRBJ1-5	16	CASSPGTGASNQPQHF	TGTGCCAGCAGCCCGGGGACAGGGGCGAGCAATCAGCCCCAGCATTTT
TRBV29-1	.	.	TRBJ1-1	13	CSVYEGRGTEAFF	TGCAGCGTTTATGAGGGGCGGGGGACTGAAGCTTTCTTT
TRBV2	.	.	TRBJ1-2	17	CASSDRFGTGDWDGYTF	TGTGCCAGCAGTGATCGTTTCGGGACGGGGGATTGGGATGGCTACACCTTC
TRBV15	.	TRBD1	TRBJ1-4	15	CATSSTGQVDEKLFF	TGTGCCACCAGCAGTACGGGACAGGTAGATGAAAAACTGTTTTTT
TRBV29-1	.	.	TRBJ1-2	12	CSVDPNNYGYTF	TGCAGCGTTGATCCAAATAACTATGGCTACACCTTC
TRBV14	few	.	TRBJ1-1	12	CASSQSGIEAFF	TGTGCCAGCAGCCAGTCAGGGATTGAAGCTTTCTTT
TRBV28	few	TRBD1	TRBJ2-4	15	CASSFEGTVKNIQYF	TGTGCCAGCAGTTTCGAGGGGACAGTTAAAAACATTCAGTACTTC
TRBV7-2	.	.	TRBJ1-2	14	CASSLARTVSGYTF	TGTGCCAGCAGCTTAGCCCGGACAGTTTCGGGCTACACCTTC
TRBV30	.	.	TRBJ1-1	14	CAWSVLAKNTEAFF	TGTGCCTGGAGTGTATTAGCCAAGAACACTGAAGCTTTCTTT
TRBV15	few	.	TRBJ2-1	15	CATSPGQGLYNEQFF	TGTGCCACCAGCCCCGGGCAGGGACTCTACAATGAGCAGTTCTTC
TRBV29-1	few	TRBD2	TRBJ2-7	13	CSVRLAGAYEQYF	TGCAGCGTTAGACTAGCGGGAGCGTACGAGCAGTACTTC
TRBV7-6	.	TRBD2	TRBJ2-1	15	CASSPGLAQYNEQFF	TGTGCCAGCAGCCCGGGACTAGCGCAATACAATGAGCAGTTCTTC
TRBV4-1	.	.	TRBJ2-5	13	CASSQASRETQYF	TGCGCCAGCAGCCAGGCTTCTCGAGAGACCCAGTACTTC
TRBV19	.	.	TRBJ1-5	14	CASSMDPGDQPQHF	TGTGCCAGTAGTATGGACCCCGGGGATCAGCCCCAGCATTTT
TRBV4-2	.	TRBD2	TRBJ2-7	14	CASSQGLGRDEQYF	TGTGCCAGCAGCCAAGGATTGGGGAGGGACGAGCAGTACTTC
TRBV30	.	.	TRBJ2-5	12	CAWMPAKETQYF	TGTGCCTGGATGCCAGCGAAAGAGACCCAGTACTTC
TRBV21-1	few	.	TRBJ1-1	17	CASSSPPTGGAGTEAFF	TGTGCCAGCAGCAGCCCCCCGACAGGGGGCGCGGGCACTGAAGCTTTCTTT
TRBV28	.	.	TRBJ1-1	12	CASSQVGSEAFF	TGTGCCAGCAGCCAGGTCGGGAGTGAAGCTTTCTTT
TRBV27	once	.	TRBJ2-3	14	CASSLHHSTDTQYF	TGTGCCAGCAGTTTACACCACTCAACAGATACGCAGTATTTT
TRBV30	.	.	TRBJ1-1	13	CAHGRQSNTEAFF	TGTGCCCATGGACGACAGTCGAACACTGAAGCTTTCTTT
TRBV7-2	few	TRBD2	TRBJ2-5	14	CASSFSTSGETQYF	TGTGCCAGCAGCTTTTCGACTAGCGGAGAGACCCAGTACTTC
TRBV28	.	.	TRBJ1-1	15	CASSLRGGRGTEAFF	TGTGCCAGCAGTTTGCGGGGGGGGAGAGGAACTGAAGCTTTCTTT
TRBV20-1	few	.	TRBJ1-2	11	CSARDKYGYTF	TGCAGTGCTAGAGATAAATATGGCTACACCTTC
TRBV5-1	once	TRBD1	TRBJ2-7	14	CASRQTGGQGEQYF	TGCGCCAGCAGGCAAACAGGGGGCCAGGGGGAGCAGTACTTC
TRBV2	.	TRBD1	TRBJ2-5	15	CASSADRVRRETQYF	TGTGCCAGCAGTGCGGACAGGGTTCGTAGGGAGACCCAGTACTTC
TRBV5-1	.	.	TRBJ1-5	15	CASSLDPGENQPQHF	TGCGCCAGCAGCTTGGACCCAGGGGAGAATCAGCCCCAGCATTTT
TRBV29-1	.	.	TRBJ2-2	13	CSVGGRDTGELFF	TGCAGCGTTGGGGGCAGGGACACCGGGGAGCTGTTTTTT
TRBV10-3	.	.	TRBJ2-2	13	CAISVQGTGELFF	TGTGCCATCAGTGTACAGGGCACCGGGGAGCTGTTTTTT
TRBV28	.	.	TRBJ1-2	15	CASSSSTAANYGYTF	TGTGCCAGCAGTTCCTCCACAGCCGCTAACTATGGCTACACCTTC